The rows below give T cell receptor beta chains drawn from one sample of a study of blood T cell repertoires in COVID-19. This table comes from immunoSEQ multiplex PCR, and its TCRdb copy is limited to in-frame clones, with some not included. The repertoire holds approximately 100,000 clones, about 85% seen once, with approximately 1.8% in the top ten. The sequenced sample was peripheral blood. The origin of the receptors is a woman aged 65 to 85 with active or convalescent COVID-19. The CDR3 runs from the conserved cysteine through the conserved F or W. The D gene is left open where the match is weak. Rows give clone size only sometimes, using once, few, many, or a class for an expanded clone.

J gene,D gene,clone size,V gene,CDR3 DNA,CDR3 protein
TRBJ2-7,.,.,TRBV7-2,TGTGCCAGCAGCTATAGGACAGATTCCTACGAGCAGTACTTC,CASSYRTDSYEQYF
TRBJ1-5,TRBD1,.,TRBV2,TGTGCCAGCAGTGGCAGGGGGGTAAGCAATCAGCCCCAGCATTTT,CASSGRGVSNQPQHF
TRBJ1-2,.,.,TRBV30,TGTGCCTGGAAGGTTGGCACAGGATTTTTTTTAGGCTACACCTTC,CAWKVGTGFFLGYTF
TRBJ1-3,.,.,TRBV2,TGTGCCAGCAGCCCGGTCCCTGGCACCATATATTTT,CASSPVPGTIYF
TRBJ2-7,TRBD2,.,TRBV18,TGTGCCAGCTCAAGAACGGGGGGGCCCTCCTACGAGCAGTACTTC,CASSRTGGPSYEQYF
TRBJ1-2,TRBD1,.,TRBV28,TGTGCCAGCAGTTTACTGACAGGGCACTATGGCTACACCTTC,CASSLLTGHYGYTF
TRBJ1-1,TRBD1,.,TRBV4-1,TGCGCCAGCAGCCAAGGGGCAGCCAGGGGGGTGAACACTGAAGCTTTCTTT,CASSQGAARGVNTEAFF
TRBJ1-6,.,once,TRBV21-1,TGTGCCAGCAGCAAAGAAGGGGGGGTGGATAATTCACCCCTCCACTTT,CASSKEGGVDNSPLHF
TRBJ2-2,TRBD1,.,TRBV9,TGTGCCAGCAGCGTTTCGGGACAGGGGAACACCGGGGAGCTGTTTTTT,CASSVSGQGNTGELFF
TRBJ2-2,TRBD2,.,TRBV2,TGTGCCAGCAGTGAAGCGCCCCCGGGACTAGCGAACACCGGGGAGCTGTTTTTT,CASSEAPPGLANTGELFF
TRBJ1-1,.,.,TRBV5-1,TGCGCCAGCAGTGGACCTCAGGGGACTGAAGCTTTCTTT,CASSGPQGTEAFF
TRBJ1-2,.,.,TRBV7-6,TGTGCCAGCAGCCCGGGAGGGGGTTTTTATGGCTACACCTTC,CASSPGGGFYGYTF
TRBJ2-3,TRBD2,.,TRBV9,TGTGCCAGCAGCCGGGAGGGGATAGCAGATACGCAGTATTTT,CASSREGIADTQYF
TRBJ1-1,.,.,TRBV4-1,TGCGCCAGCAGCCAAGTATACACAGGGTCGAACACTGAAGCTTTCTTT,CASSQVYTGSNTEAFF
TRBJ2-5,.,.,TRBV2,TGTGCCAGCAGTGACAACGGGTTACCGGGGGAGACCCAGTACTTC,CASSDNGLPGETQYF
TRBJ2-2,TRBD2,.,TRBV19,TGTGCCAGTACGCGGGGGGCGGGGGAGCTGTTTTTT,CASTRGAGELFF
TRBJ1-2,.,.,TRBV23-1,TGCGCCAGCAGTCAAGGGGCGGGGGTAGGGGGTTTAAGGTATGGCTACACCTTC,CASSQGAGVGGLRYGYTF
TRBJ1-5,.,.,TRBV5-6,TGTGCCAGCAGCGCGAGCAGGAATCAGCCCCAGCATTTT,CASSASRNQPQHF
TRBJ1-1,TRBD1,.,TRBV19,TGTGCCAGTAGTATTATTGGACAGGGGGCCTCTGAAGCTTTCTTT,CASSIIGQGASEAFF
TRBJ2-3,TRBD1,once,TRBV24-1,TGTGCCACCAGCCGGACAGGGGGCACAGATACGCAGTATTTT,CATSRTGGTDTQYF
TRBJ2-5,.,.,TRBV5-4,TGTGCCAGCAGCTTGGCAGGGGTTCAAGAGACCCAGTACTTC,CASSLAGVQETQYF
TRBJ2-1,TRBD1,.,TRBV6-5,TGTGCCAGCAGTTACGGGGGGACAGGCTACAATGAGCAGTTCTTC,CASSYGGTGYNEQFF
TRBJ2-5,TRBD2,.,TRBV5-1,TGCGCCAGCAGCTTGGCGCCTAGCGGGGCCCAAGAGACCCAGTACTTC,CASSLAPSGAQETQYF
TRBJ1-5,TRBD1,few,TRBV19,TGTGCCAGTAGTGCGGGACAGGGGGCGGGGAATCAGCCCCAGCATTTT,CASSAGQGAGNQPQHF
TRBJ2-2,.,.,TRBV4-1,TGCGCCAGCAGCCAAGAGACAGACACCGGGGAGCTGTTTTTT,CASSQETDTGELFF
TRBJ1-4,.,.,TRBV28,TGTGCCAGCAGCAGGGGAGGGTGGGCGACAACTAATGAAAAACTGTTTTTT,CASSRGGWATTNEKLFF
TRBJ1-2,TRBD1,once,TRBV29-1,TGCAGCGTTGAAGATCCCGGACAGGGGTATGGCTACACCTTC,CSVEDPGQGYGYTF
TRBJ2-5,TRBD2,many,TRBV7-6,TGTGCCAGCAGCTCCCAGGATAGCGGGGGGCAAGAGACCCAGTACTTC,CASSSQDSGGQETQYF
TRBJ1-5,.,.,TRBV2,TGTGCCTCCAGTACGTATAGCAATCGGCCCCAGCATTTT,CASSTYSNRPQHF
TRBJ1-3,TRBD1,.,TRBV5-4,TGTGCCAGCAGCTCGAAGACAGGGACTGGAAACACCATATATTTT,CASSSKTGTGNTIYF
TRBJ2-3,TRBD1,.,TRBV11-2,TGTGCCAGCAGCTTAGGACGGACAGGGGGAGTAGATACGCAGTATTTT,CASSLGRTGGVDTQYF